Listed here are 27 T cell receptor beta chains from one sample, sequenced in a study of T-cell reconstitution after alpha-beta-depleted transplantation in children. The library targeted TCRbeta and was prepared with unique molecular identifiers. TCRdb re-called the PCR reads through MiXCR, storing one row per CDR3 protein. The repertoire includes a few hundred thousand distinct CDR3 sequences, roughly 30% of them detected once, and under 45% sits in the top ten. The sample was PBMCs, taken before TCRalphabeta/CD19-depleted stem cell transplant. All receptors derive from a boy under three years old with Wiskott-Aldrich syndrome, due to receive a stem cell transplant.

The chain uses TRBV5-4 and TRBJ2-3; the match to TRBD2 covers 9 bases. V shed 4 bases and J 2 bases; nucleotides not matched to a gene: 5. This CDR3 is 15 amino acids long. CDR1 is SGHNT, CDR2 YYREEE, per germline (reference sequence). CDR3 protein: CASSTTSGYTDTQYF. The CDR3 coding sequence is TGTGCCAGCAGCACGACTAGCGGATACACAGATACGCAGTATTTT. Full variable domain (missing parts from reference TRBV5-4 and TRBJ2-3): ETGVTQSPTHLIKTRGQQVTLRCSSQSGHNTVSWYQQALGQGPQFIFQYYREEENGRGNFPPRFSGLQFPNYSSELNVNALELDDSALYLCASSTTSGYTDTQYFGPGTRLTVL.

In this sample, this clonotype turned up a few times. The gene calls are TRBV28 and TRBJ1-2; D may be TRBD1 (5 bases). Deletions cut 6 bases from V and 6 bases from J, with 8 bases between. The CDR3 loop spans 11 amino acids. Germline V lookup: CDR1 MDHEN, CDR2 SYDVKM. CDR3 DNA sequence: TGTGCCAGCAGAGGGGATGATGGCTACACCTTC. Protein sequence: CASRGDDGYTF.

The chain uses TRBV5-1 and TRBJ1-5; 7 nucleotides match TRBD1. Germline assignment: CDR1 SGHRS and CDR2 YFSETQ. The CDR3 is made up of 14 amino acids. The J segment lost 5 bases and the V segment lost 3 bases, leaving 5 bases of the junction unmatched. This chain's CDR3 is CASSSQGLHQPQHF. CDR3 nucleotides: TGCGCCAGCAGCTCACAGGGGCTCCATCAGCCCCAGCATTTT. The full variable domain, rest sourced from reference TRBV5-1 and TRBJ1-5, is KAGVTQTPRYLIKTRGQQVTLSCSPISGHRSVSWYQQTPGQGLQFLFEYFSETQRNKGNFPGRFSGRQFSNSRSEMNVSTLELGDSALYLCASSSQGLHQPQHFGDGTRLSIL.

V is TRBV20-1 and J is TRBJ2-1; 8 bases are shared with TRBD2. Germline V CDR1 and CDR2: DFQATT, SNEGSKA (reference sequence). V shed 6 bases and J 7 bases; nucleotides not matched to a gene: 29. The CDR3 runs to 20 residues. CDR3 nucleotides: TGCAGTGCCCACCTCCTAGCCCAGGCGAGCGGGAGAAGTTGGGGGAATGAGCAGTTCTTC. This codes for CSAHLLAQASGRSWGNEQFF.

This clonotype appeared a few times. The chain uses TRBV30 and TRBJ1-2; D may be TRBD1 (6 bases). The germline V gene has CDR1 GTSNPN and CDR2 SVGIG (reference sequence). V was clipped by 3 bases and J by 6 bases, with 14 bases between them. This CDR3 spans 13 amino acids. The CDR3 is CAWSLSPGDGYTF. In DNA form, the CDR3 reads TGTGCCTGGAGCCTGAGTCCAGGGGATGGCTACACCTTC.

The chain joins TRBV4-1 to TRBJ2-7, with a tentative D call TRBD1 (5 bases). V was cut by 2 bases and J by 0 bases, with 17 bases left in between. The CDR3 runs to 17 residues. Germline values: CDR1 MGHRA, CDR2 YSYEKL. The CDR3 is CASSQQGTGRSSYEQYF. CDR3 DNA: TGCGCCAGCAGCCAACAGGGTACGGGTCGGAGCTCCTACGAGCAGTACTTC.

This chain uses TRBV9 with TRBJ2-5; 7 nucleotides line up with TRBD2. Germline loops: CDR1 SGDLS, CDR2 YYNGEE. The V and J ends lost 0 bases and 5 bases, in that order; junction bases with no gene match: 7. The CDR3 runs 15 residues. Here the CDR3 reads CASSVAELAYETQYF. CDR3 DNA: TGTGCCAGCAGCGTAGCTGAACTAGCGTATGAGACCCAGTACTTC.

Only a few counts were recorded for this clonotype. The rearrangement links TRBV28 to TRBJ2-4, with TRBD1 matching over 11 bases. In germline, CDR1 is MDHEN, CDR2 SYDVKM. V trimming: 1 base; J trimming: 10 bases; junction bases outside the gene matches: 6. There are 15 residues in the CDR3. The CDR3 protein is CASSLSGTGGDIQYF. The CDR3 region has the DNA TGTGCCAGCAGTTTATCGGGGACAGGGGGGGATATTCAGTACTTC.

This clonotype was picked up a small number of times. V is TRBV15 and J is TRBJ2-1; D not resolved. The ends were cut back, 0 bases at V and 5 bases at J, with 11 bases in the middle. CDR1 is LNHNV and CDR2 is YYDKDF in the germline V gene (reference sequence). The CDR3 length is 15 residues. The CDR3 sequence is CATSRDSGWDNEQFF. In DNA, the CDR3 is TGTGCCACCAGCAGAGATTCAGGTTGGGACAATGAGCAGTTCTTC.

This clonotype was observed a handful of times. This chain uses TRBV29-1 with TRBJ1-2; D gene unclear. With 4 bases removed from V and 4 bases from J, the gap between germline ends came to 10 bases. The CDR3 totals 12 residues. Per the germline V gene, CDR1 is SQVTM and CDR2 is ANQGSEA. CDR3 residues: CSVVNGAYGYTF. CDR3 coding DNA: TGCAGCGTTGTCAACGGTGCCTATGGCTACACCTTC.

This clonotype was counted a few times. The J gene is TRBJ1-1, the V gene TRBV29-1; D ambiguous. The ends were cut back, 7 bases at V and 5 bases at J, with 17 bases in the middle. The germline V gene has CDR1 SQVTM and CDR2 ANQGSEA. The CDR3 covers 13 residues. Here the CDR3 reads CSAEGKGRTEAFF. CDR3 nucleotide sequence: TGCAGCGCCGAGGGAAAAGGTCGGACTGAAGCTTTCTTT.

The rearrangement links TRBV5-1 to TRBJ2-1, with TRBD2 matching 9 bases. The CDR3 spans 15 residues. J was trimmed by 7 bases and V by 4 bases; bases with no gene match: 9. Germline CDR1 reads SGHRS; CDR2 reads YFSETQ. The chain's CDR3 is CASSLSLAGWNEQFF. CDR3 nucleotide sequence: TGCGCCAGCAGCCTCTCTCTAGCGGGATGGAATGAGCAGTTCTTC.

V and J are TRBV28 and TRBJ2-4; D is possibly TRBD1 (5 bases). From germline, CDR1 is MDHEN and CDR2 SYDVKM. V dropped 2 bases and J dropped 1 base, with 12 bases sitting between them. CDR3 length: 16 residues. The CDR3 region has the DNA TGTGCCAGCAGTTTAATAGGGGCCGGGGCCAAAAACATTCAGTACTTC. Translation: CASSLIGAGAKNIQYF.

The chain uses TRBV24-1 and TRBJ2-1; TRBD1 or TRBD2 may be the D gene (6 bases each). The CDR3 length is 16 residues. V lost 2 bases to trimming and J lost 7 bases, with 17 bases between them. Germline CDR1 KGHDR, CDR2 SFDVKD. As DNA, the CDR3 is TGTGCCACCAGTGATTCTAGGGTGGGGGGCTATAATGAGCAGTTCTTC. It codes for CATSDSRVGGYNEQFF.

V is TRBV5-1 and J is TRBJ2-7; the D gene is possibly TRBD1 (6 bases). Between the trimmed V and J ends, which lost 4 bases and 0 bases, there was a span of 20 bases. Germline lookup yields CDR1 SGHRS and CDR2 YFSETQ. The length of the CDR3 is 17 residues. CDR3 sequence reads: CASSGYGQSSSSYEQYF. The DNA of the CDR3 is TGCGCCAGCAGCGGGTACGGACAGTCTTCGAGCTCCTACGAGCAGTACTTC.

This chain uses TRBV30 with TRBJ1-3; D remains unclear. The germline CDR1 and CDR2 sequences are GTSNPN and SVGIG (reference sequence). Trimming removed 4 bases at V and 0 bases at J, with 16 bases between. This CDR3 contains 16 residues. In DNA, the CDR3 is TGTGCCTGGACTTCATCGGTAGGGTCCTCTGGAAACACCATATATTTT. Translated: CAWTSSVGSSGNTIYF.

V gene TRBV27 combines with J gene TRBJ2-3; 11 bases match TRBD2. CDR3 length: 18 residues. Germline CDR1 reads MNHEY; CDR2 reads SMNVEV (reference sequence). J was trimmed by 1 base and V by 3 bases; bases with no gene match: 9. In DNA, the CDR3 is TGTGCCAGCAGTTTGGAACTAGCGGGAGTAGGGGGCACAGATACGCAGTATTTT. Its translation: CASSLELAGVGGTDTQYF.

This clonotype was seen a handful of times. The chain is built from TRBV3-1 and TRBJ1-4; D ambiguous. Per germline, CDR1 LGHDT and CDR2 YNNKEL (reference sequence). The CDR3 extends over 14 amino acids. The V end was cut by 2 bases, the J end by 8 bases, with 12 bases between. The CDR3 reads CASSQLGSSEKLFF. CDR3 bases: TGTGCCAGCAGCCAACTCGGGTCATCGGAAAAACTGTTTTTT.

This clonotype was seen once. The chain joins TRBV4-1 to TRBJ1-2, with D hard to call. CDR1 MGHRA and CDR2 YSYEKL come from the germline V gene. Trimming stripped 1 base from V and 7 bases from J, with 10 bases between. This CDR3 comprises 13 residues. CDR3 region: CASSQGAGFGYTF. The CDR3 nucleotides read TGCGCCAGCAGCCAAGGGGCGGGATTTGGCTACACCTTC.

The rearrangement uses TRBV5-1 and TRBJ1-4, with D uncertain. The CDR3 spans 13 residues. Trimming cost V 7 bases and J 0 bases, with 7 bases left between them. Germline V gene lookup returns CDR1 SGHRS and CDR2 YFSETQ. CDR3 region: CASRQATNEKLFF. The DNA of the CDR3 is TGCGCCAGCCGGCAGGCAACTAATGAAAAACTGTTTTTT.

V usage is TRBV12-3 or TRBV12-4 and J usage is TRBJ2-3; 7 bases are shared with TRBD1. This CDR3 comprises 15 residues. V lost 5 bases to trimming and J lost 0 bases; unmatched junction nucleotides: 5. CDR3 DNA: TGTGCCAGCAGTGCGTACAGGGGTAGCACAGATACGCAGTATTTT. It yields the protein CASSAYRGSTDTQYF.

This clonotype occurred many times. This rearrangement joins TRBV7-3 to TRBJ2-7; TRBD2 matches at 7 bases. The trim removed 3 bases at V and 3 bases at J, leaving 5 bases unmatched. The CDR3 runs 14 residues. Germline values: CDR1 SGHTA, CDR2 FQGTGA. CDR3 sequence (DNA): TGTGCCAGCAGCTTGGGTCCTAGCGGCTACGAGCAGTACTTC. Translation gives CASSLGPSGYEQYF. The full variable domain, completed using reference TRBV7-3 and TRBJ2-7, is GAGVSQTPSNKVTEKGKYVELRCDPISGHTALYWYRQSLGQGPEFLIYFQGTGAADDSGLPNDRFFAVRPEGSVSTLKIQRTERGDSAVYLCASSLGPSGYEQYFGPGTRLTVT.

This clonotype was seen a few times. The chain uses TRBV7-8 and TRBJ1-1, with D hard to call. Germline-derived CDR1 and CDR2 are SGHVS and FQNEAQ. The V gene lost 5 bases and the J gene lost 7 bases, with 11 bases spanning the gap. The CDR3 covers 12 residues. The CDR3 DNA follows: TGTGCCAGCAGCAAAGGGAGTGGTGAAGCTTTCTTT. It codes for CASSKGSGEAFF.

J is TRBJ1-2 and V is TRBV29-1, with D unclear. Trimming removed 6 bases at V and 1 base at J, with 12 bases between. The CDR3 runs to 13 residues. In germline, CDR1 is SQVTM, CDR2 ANQGSEA. The CDR3 region is CSVKPRFNYGYTF. The CDR3 nucleotides are TGCAGCGTCAAGCCCCGCTTTAACTATGGCTACACCTTC.

The rearrangement joins TRBV7-2 to TRBJ2-2, with a tentative D call TRBD1 (6 bases). CDR1 SGHTA and CDR2 FQGNSA come from the germline V gene. The CDR3 is 13 residues long. V was pared by 6 bases and J by 5 bases, with 10 bases between. This chain's CDR3 is CASSFTGTGELFF. CDR3 sequence (DNA): TGTGCCAGCAGTTTTACAGGGACCGGGGAGCTGTTTTTT.

This clonotype has more than one count but fewer than ten. The chain carries TRBV11-2 and TRBJ2-7, with 9 bases identical to TRBD1. Germline V gives CDR1 SGHAT, CDR2 FQNNGV. The CDR3 has 15 residues. Trimming took 5 bases from V and 2 from J; bases not matched to a gene: 7. The CDR3 DNA reads TGTGCCAGCAGCCATGGGGGGGACAGGGCCTACGAGCAGTACTTC. Its protein is CASSHGGDRAYEQYF. The full variable domain, rest sourced from reference TRBV11-2 and TRBJ2-7, is EAGVAQSPRYKIIEKRQSVAFWCNPISGHATLYWYQQILGQGPKLLIQFQNNGVVDDSQLPKDRFSAERLKGVDSTLKIQPAKLEDSAVYLCASSHGGDRAYEQYFGPGTRLTVT.

This clonotype came up a few times. The genes are TRBV7-8 and TRBJ2-7, with D maybe TRBD2 (5 bases). CDR3 length: 14 residues. Looked up from germline, CDR1 is SGHVS and CDR2 is FQNEAQ. V lost 2 bases and J 3 bases, leaving 11 bases between the germline ends. The CDR3 spells CASSLRGRGYEQYF. DNA for the CDR3: TGTGCCAGCAGCTTACGTGGGAGAGGCTACGAGCAGTACTTC. The full variable domain, rest sourced from reference TRBV7-8 and TRBJ2-7, is GAGVSQSPRYKVAKRGQDVALRCDPISGHVSLFWYQQALGQGPEFLTYFQNEAQLDKSGLPSDRFFAERPEGSVSTLKIQRTQQEDSAVYLCASSLRGRGYEQYFGPGTRLTVT.